This T cell receptor beta chain was documented in a study of human T cells and chemical hapten exposure. The time point here: patch test 1, 2 weeks after DPC sensitization. Treatment given: therapeutic diphenylcyclopropenone sensitization with weekly scalp DPC. Phlebotomy was performed prior to application of every patch test. Each CDR3 protein is one row after TCRdb ran MiXCR on the RACE reads. The table has around 340,000 distinct CDR3 sequences, under 8% seen once. CDR1 and CDR2 from the germline V gene are SQVTM and ANQGSEA. V was clipped by 6 bases and J by 2 bases, with 16 bases between them. CDR3 length: 14 residues.

V and J are TRBV29-1 and TRBJ2-5; D unresolved. This TCR came from a woman aged 18-30 years with alopecia areata. Some clones in this sample may be carry-over from other donors' samples. Here the sequenced sample was whole blood, taken in connection with sensitization to the hapten diphenylcyclopropenone (DPC). The CDR3 DNA reads TGCAGCGTGTCATCGGACCTGGGGCAAGAGACCCAGTACTTC. Translated, it gives CSVSSDLGQETQYF.